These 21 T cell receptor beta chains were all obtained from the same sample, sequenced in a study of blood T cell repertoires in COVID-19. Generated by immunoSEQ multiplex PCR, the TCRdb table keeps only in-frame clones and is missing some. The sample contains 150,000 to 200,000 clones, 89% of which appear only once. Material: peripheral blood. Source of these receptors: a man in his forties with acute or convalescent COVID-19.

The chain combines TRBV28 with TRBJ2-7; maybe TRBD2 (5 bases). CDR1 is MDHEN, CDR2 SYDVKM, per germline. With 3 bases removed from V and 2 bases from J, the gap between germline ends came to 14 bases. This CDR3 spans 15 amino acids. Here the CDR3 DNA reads TGTGCCAGCAGTTTCCCAGTGGCGGGCCCCTACGAGCAGTACTTC. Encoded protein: CASSFPVAGPYEQYF. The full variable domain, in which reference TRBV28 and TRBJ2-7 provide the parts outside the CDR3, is DVKVTQSSRYLVKRTGEKVFLECVQDMDHENMFWYRQDPGLGLRLIYFSYDVKMKEKGDIPEGYSVSREKKERFSLILESASTNQTSMYLCASSFPVAGPYEQYFGPGTRLTVT.

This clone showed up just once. This CDR3 is CASSVVRSYTEAFF. DNA for the CDR3: TGTGCCAGCAGCGTAGTGAGAAGTTACACTGAAGCTTTCTTT. This sequence joins TRBV9 and TRBJ1-1; the D is unclear. Germline CDR1 reads SGDLS; CDR2 reads YYNGEE. The CDR3 extends over 14 amino acids. The V gene lost 0 bases and the J gene lost 3 bases, with 9 bases spanning the gap.

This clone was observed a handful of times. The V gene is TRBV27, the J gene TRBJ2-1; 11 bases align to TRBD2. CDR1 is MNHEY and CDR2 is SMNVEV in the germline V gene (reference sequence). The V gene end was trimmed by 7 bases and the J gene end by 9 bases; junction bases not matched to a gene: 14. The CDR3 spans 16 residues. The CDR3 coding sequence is TGTGCCAGCACCCCCGGGAGACTAGCGGGGAGGGTTGAGCAGTTCTTC. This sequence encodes CASTPGRLAGRVEQFF.

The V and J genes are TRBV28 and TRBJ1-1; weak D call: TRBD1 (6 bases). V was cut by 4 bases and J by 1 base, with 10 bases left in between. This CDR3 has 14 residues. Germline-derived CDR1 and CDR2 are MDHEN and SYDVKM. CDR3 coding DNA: TGTGCCAGCAGTTGGACAGCGCCGAACACTGAAGCTTTCTTT. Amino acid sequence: CASSWTAPNTEAFF.

CDR3 DNA sequence: TGTGCCAGTAGTATAGCGGGGGGAGATACGCAGTATTTT. This codes for CASSIAGGDTQYF. The chain recombines TRBV19 with TRBJ2-3; 7 bases agree with TRBD2. The CDR3 spans 13 residues. The germline gives CDR1 LNHDA, CDR2 SQIVND (reference sequence). Trimming took 1 base from V and 5 from J; bases not matched to a gene: 0.

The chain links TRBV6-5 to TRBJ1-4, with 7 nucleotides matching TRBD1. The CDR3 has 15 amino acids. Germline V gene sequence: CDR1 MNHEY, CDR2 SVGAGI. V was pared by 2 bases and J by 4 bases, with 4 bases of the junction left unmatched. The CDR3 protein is CASSYDRALNEKLFF. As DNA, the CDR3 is TGTGCCAGCAGTTACGACAGGGCCCTTAATGAAAAACTGTTTTTT.

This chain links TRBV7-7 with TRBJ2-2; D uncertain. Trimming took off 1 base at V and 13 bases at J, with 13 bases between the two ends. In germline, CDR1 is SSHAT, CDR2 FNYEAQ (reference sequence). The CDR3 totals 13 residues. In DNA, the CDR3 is TGTGCCAGCAGCTTAGGAGTCACCGAGAGGCTGTTTTTT. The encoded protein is CASSLGVTERLFF.

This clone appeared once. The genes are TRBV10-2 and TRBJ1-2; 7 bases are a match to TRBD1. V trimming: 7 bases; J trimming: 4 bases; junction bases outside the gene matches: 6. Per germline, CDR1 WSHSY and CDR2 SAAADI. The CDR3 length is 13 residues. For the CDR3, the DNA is TGCGCCAGCACTCCCGACAGGGTCTATGGCTACACCTTC. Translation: CASTPDRVYGYTF.

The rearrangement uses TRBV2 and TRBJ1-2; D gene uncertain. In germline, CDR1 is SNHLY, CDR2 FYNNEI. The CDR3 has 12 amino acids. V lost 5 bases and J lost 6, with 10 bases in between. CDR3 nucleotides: TGTGCCAGCAGTAGAGGGTGGGATGGCTACACCTTC. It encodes CASSRGWDGYTF.

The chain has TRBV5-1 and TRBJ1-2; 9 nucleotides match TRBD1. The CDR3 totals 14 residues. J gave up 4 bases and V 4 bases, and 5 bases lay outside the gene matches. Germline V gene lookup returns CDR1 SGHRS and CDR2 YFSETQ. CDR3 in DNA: TGCGCCAGCAGCACGGACAGGGGCGCCTATGGCTACACCTTC. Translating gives CASSTDRGAYGYTF. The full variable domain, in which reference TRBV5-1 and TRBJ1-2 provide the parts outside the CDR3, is KAGVTQTPRYLIKTRGQQVTLSCSPISGHRSVSWYQQTPGQGLQFLFEYFSETQRNKGNFPGRFSGRQFSNSRSEMNVSTLELGDSALYLCASSTDRGAYGYTFGSGTRLTVV.

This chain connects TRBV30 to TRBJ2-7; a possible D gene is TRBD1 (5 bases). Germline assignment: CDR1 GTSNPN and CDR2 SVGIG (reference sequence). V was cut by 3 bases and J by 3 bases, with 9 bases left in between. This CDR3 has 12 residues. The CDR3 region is CAWRGQGYEQYF. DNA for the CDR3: TGTGCCTGGAGGGGCCAGGGCTACGAGCAGTACTTC.

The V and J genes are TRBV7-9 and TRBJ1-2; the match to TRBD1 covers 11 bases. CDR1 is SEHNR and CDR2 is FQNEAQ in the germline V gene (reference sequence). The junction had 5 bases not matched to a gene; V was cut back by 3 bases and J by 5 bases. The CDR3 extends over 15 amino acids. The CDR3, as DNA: TGTGCCAGCAGCTTGGGACAGGGGGTGGGGTATGGCTACACCTTC. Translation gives CASSLGQGVGYGYTF.

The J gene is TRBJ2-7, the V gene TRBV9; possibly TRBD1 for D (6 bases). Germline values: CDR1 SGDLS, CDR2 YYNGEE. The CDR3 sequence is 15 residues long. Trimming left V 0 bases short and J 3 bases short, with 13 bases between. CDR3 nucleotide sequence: TGTGCCAGCAGCGTAGAACAGGGCCCTTTCTACGAGCAGTACTTC. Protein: CASSVEQGPFYEQYF.

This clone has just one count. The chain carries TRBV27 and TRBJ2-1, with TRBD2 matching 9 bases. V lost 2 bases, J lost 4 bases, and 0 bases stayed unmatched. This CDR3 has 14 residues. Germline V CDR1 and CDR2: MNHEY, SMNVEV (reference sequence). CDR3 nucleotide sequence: TGTGCCAGCAGTTTAGCGGGGGGGTACAATGAGCAGTTCTTC. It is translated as CASSLAGGYNEQFF.

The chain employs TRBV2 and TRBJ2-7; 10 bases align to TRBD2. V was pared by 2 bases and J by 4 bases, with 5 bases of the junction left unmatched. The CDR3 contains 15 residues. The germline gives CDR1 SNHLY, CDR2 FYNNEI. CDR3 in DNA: TGTGCCAGCAGTGAATTAGGTAGCGGGGGGTACGAGCAGTACTTC. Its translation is CASSELGSGGYEQYF.

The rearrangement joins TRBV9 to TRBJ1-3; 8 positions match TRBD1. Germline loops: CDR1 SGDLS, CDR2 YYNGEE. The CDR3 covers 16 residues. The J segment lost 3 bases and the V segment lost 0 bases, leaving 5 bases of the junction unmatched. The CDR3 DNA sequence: TGTGCCAGCAGCGTAGGTGGACAGGGCCGTGGAAACACCATATATTTT. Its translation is CASSVGGQGRGNTIYF.

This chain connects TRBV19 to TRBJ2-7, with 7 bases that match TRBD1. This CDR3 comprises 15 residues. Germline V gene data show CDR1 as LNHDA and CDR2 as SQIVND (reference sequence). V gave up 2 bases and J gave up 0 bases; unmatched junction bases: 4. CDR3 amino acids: CASSIYRGSSYEQYF. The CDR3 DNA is TGTGCCAGTAGTATATACAGGGGCAGCTCCTACGAGCAGTACTTC.

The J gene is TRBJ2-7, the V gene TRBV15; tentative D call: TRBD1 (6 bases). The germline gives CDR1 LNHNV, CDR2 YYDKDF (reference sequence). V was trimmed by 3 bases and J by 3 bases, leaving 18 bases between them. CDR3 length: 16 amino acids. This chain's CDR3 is CATSRGRDIGSYEQYF. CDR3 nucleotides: TGTGCCACCAGCAGGGGCCGGGACATTGGTAGCTACGAGCAGTACTTC. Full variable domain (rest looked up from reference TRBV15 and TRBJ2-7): DAMVIQNPRYQVTQFGKPVTLSCSQTLNHNVMYWYQQKSSQAPKLLFHYYDKDFNNEADTPDNFQSRRPNTSFCFLDIRSPGLGDTAMYLCATSRGRDIGSYEQYFGPGTRLTVT.

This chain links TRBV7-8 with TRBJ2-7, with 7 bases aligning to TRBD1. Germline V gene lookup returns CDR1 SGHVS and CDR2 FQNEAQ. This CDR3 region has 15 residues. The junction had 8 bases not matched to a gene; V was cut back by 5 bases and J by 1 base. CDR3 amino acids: CASSHPGTASYEQYF. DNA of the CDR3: TGTGCCAGCAGCCACCCCGGGACAGCGTCCTACGAGCAGTACTTC.

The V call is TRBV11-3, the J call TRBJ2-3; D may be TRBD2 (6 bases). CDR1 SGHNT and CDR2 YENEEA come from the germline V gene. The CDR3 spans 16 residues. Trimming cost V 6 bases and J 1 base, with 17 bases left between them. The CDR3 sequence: CASSPAGAGRTDTQYF. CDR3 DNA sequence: TGTGCCAGCAGTCCAGCGGGCGCGGGGCGCACAGATACGCAGTATTTT.

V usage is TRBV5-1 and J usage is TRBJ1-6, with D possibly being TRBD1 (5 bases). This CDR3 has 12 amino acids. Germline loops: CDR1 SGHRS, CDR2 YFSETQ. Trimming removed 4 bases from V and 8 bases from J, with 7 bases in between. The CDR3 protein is CASSVQDSPLHF. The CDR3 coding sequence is TGCGCCAGCAGCGTACAGGATTCACCCCTCCACTTT.